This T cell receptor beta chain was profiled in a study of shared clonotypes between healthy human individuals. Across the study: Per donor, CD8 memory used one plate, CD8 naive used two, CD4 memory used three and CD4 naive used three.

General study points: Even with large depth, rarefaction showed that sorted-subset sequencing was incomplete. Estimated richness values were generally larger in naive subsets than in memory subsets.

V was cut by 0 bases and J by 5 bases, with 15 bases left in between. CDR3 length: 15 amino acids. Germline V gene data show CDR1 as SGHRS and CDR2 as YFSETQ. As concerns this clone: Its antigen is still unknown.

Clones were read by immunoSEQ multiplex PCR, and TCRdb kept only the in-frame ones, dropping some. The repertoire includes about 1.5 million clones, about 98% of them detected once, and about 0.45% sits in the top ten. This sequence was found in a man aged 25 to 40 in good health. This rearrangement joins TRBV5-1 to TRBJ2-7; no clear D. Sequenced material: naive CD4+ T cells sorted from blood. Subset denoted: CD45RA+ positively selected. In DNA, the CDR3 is TGCGCCAGCAGCTTGGGACAAAGGCCCCGCGACGAGCAGTACTTC. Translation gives CASSLGQRPRDEQYF.